These 15 T cell receptor beta chains came from one sample sequenced in a study of blood T cell repertoires in COVID-19. Assay used: immunoSEQ multiplex PCR; TCRdb lists only in-frame clones, some missing. The table shows about 190,000 clones, with about 81% occurring only once. Material: peripheral blood. Receptors originate from a woman of 80 years or more with COVID-19, enrolled during active disease.

The chain recombines TRBV7-2 with TRBJ1-6; D is perhaps TRBD1 (6 bases). The CDR3 is made up of 15 amino acids. Per the germline V gene, CDR1 is SGHTA and CDR2 is FQGNSA. The V and J ends lost 0 bases and 7 bases respectively, with 10 bases between them. As DNA, the CDR3 is TGTGCCAGCAGCTTAGCGGACAGAGCCAATTCACCCCTCCACTTT. Its translation is CASSLADRANSPLHF.

This clone turned up a few times. This chain uses TRBV7-9 with TRBJ1-2; D is ambiguous. Germline loops: CDR1 SEHNR, CDR2 FQNEAQ (reference sequence). Trimming left V 1 base short and J 6 bases short, with 6 bases between. This CDR3 region has 12 residues. The CDR3 sequence: CASSLDNNGYTF. The CDR3 DNA reads TGTGCCAGCAGCTTAGATAATAATGGCTACACCTTC.

The chain has TRBV5-1 and TRBJ2-1, with 9 bases aligning to TRBD1. Trimming at V came to 4 bases and at J to 0 bases, leaving 2 bases not matched to a gene. Germline CDR1 and CDR2: SGHRS and YFSETQ. The CDR3 contains 15 residues. CDR3 sequence (DNA): TGCGCCAGCAGCGGGACAGGGAGCTCCTACAATGAGCAGTTCTTC. It yields the protein CASSGTGSSYNEQFF.

CDR3 amino acids: CASSQVGGGPQYF. CDR3 DNA sequence: TGTGCCAGCAGTCAGGTTGGGGGGGGACCTCAGTACTTC. This sequence joins TRBV12-3 or TRBV12-4 and TRBJ2-7; 7 positions agree with TRBD2. With V trimmed by 5 bases and J by 10 bases, 11 bases remained unmatched. The CDR3 extends over 13 amino acids.

This clone was counted between two and nine times. V is TRBV20-1 and J is TRBJ1-1, with D perhaps matching TRBD1 (6 bases). The CDR3 length is 11 residues. Trimming cost V 7 bases and J 5 bases, with 11 bases left between them. Germline assignment: CDR1 DFQATT and CDR2 SNEGSKA (reference sequence). This CDR3 is CSVGQRTEAFF. In DNA form, the CDR3 reads TGCAGTGTGGGACAAAGGACTGAAGCTTTCTTT.

V is TRBV28 and J is TRBJ2-1; D uncertain. Germline CDR1 MDHEN, CDR2 SYDVKM. Trimming took off 5 bases at V and 8 bases at J, with 13 bases between the two ends. The CDR3 covers 13 residues. The CDR3 DNA is TGTGCCAGCAGTCCAAACTGGCAGGATGAGCAGTTCTTC. This translates into CASSPNWQDEQFF.

J is TRBJ2-7 and V is TRBV6-5, with TRBD1 matching over 9 bases. With V trimmed by 5 bases and J by 2 bases, 7 bases remained unmatched. Germline CDR1 reads MNHEY; CDR2 reads SVGAGI. The CDR3 has 15 residues. CDR3 coding DNA: TGTGCCAGCAGTACCCGGGACAGGGTCCCCTACGAGCAGTACTTC. This encodes CASSTRDRVPYEQYF.

The V and J genes are TRBV6-5 and TRBJ2-1; TRBD2 aligns across 7 bases. The CDR3 length is 14 residues. Germline values: CDR1 MNHEY, CDR2 SVGAGI. The ends lost 6 bases at V and 7 bases at J; junction bases unmatched: 9. This chain's CDR3 is CASRSMREHNEQFF. The CDR3 DNA reads TGTGCCAGCAGATCGATGCGGGAGCATAATGAGCAGTTCTTC.

The genes are TRBV7-2 and TRBJ2-7, with D tentatively TRBD1 (6 bases). This CDR3 is 14 amino acids long. The V gene's germline CDR1 is SGHTA and CDR2 FQGNSA. Between the trimmed V and J ends, which lost 1 base and 3 bases, there was a span of 10 bases. CDR3: CASSLGTEYYEQYF. The DNA of the CDR3 is TGTGCCAGCAGCTTAGGGACAGAGTACTACGAGCAGTACTTC.

This clone occurred many times. This chain uses TRBV27 with TRBJ1-2; maybe TRBD1 (6 bases). Germline V gene data show CDR1 as MNHEY and CDR2 as SMNVEV (reference sequence). The CDR3 sequence is 13 residues long. V was cut by 3 bases and J by 7 bases, with 12 bases left in between. CDR3 in DNA: TGTGCCAGCAGTTTTTCAGGGGCGGGTGGCTACACCTTC. It encodes CASSFSGAGGYTF.

The J gene is TRBJ2-7, the V gene TRBV14; 7 nucleotides align to TRBD2. The CDR3 covers 16 residues. Germline-derived CDR1 and CDR2 are SGHDN and FVKESK. V trimming: 1 base; J trimming: 3 bases; junction bases outside the gene matches: 9. This chain's CDR3 is CASSQVRGEGNYEQYF. CDR3 DNA sequence: TGTGCCAGCAGCCAAGTACGGGGGGAAGGAAACTACGAGCAGTACTTC.

The genes are TRBV25-1 and TRBJ2-5, with TRBD1 identical over 7 bases. This CDR3 contains 16 residues. CDR1 and CDR2 from the germline V gene are MGHDK and SYGVNS. With V trimmed by 5 bases and J by 5 bases, 14 bases remained unmatched. In nucleotides, the CDR3 is TGTGCCAGCAGTCTTCTGGGTGACAGGGCACGGGAGACCCAGTACTTC. This translates into CASSLLGDRARETQYF.

V and J are TRBV7-2 and TRBJ1-2; unclear D gene. The germline V gene encodes CDR1 SGHTA and CDR2 FQGNSA. Deletions cut 0 bases from V and 10 bases from J, with 12 bases between. This CDR3 comprises 13 residues. The CDR3 sequence: CASSLAGQRIYTF. CDR3 nucleotides: TGTGCCAGCAGCTTAGCCGGCCAGAGGATCTACACCTTC.

The chain carries TRBV19 and TRBJ2-5, with D uncertain. Germline lookup yields CDR1 LNHDA and CDR2 SQIVND (reference sequence). The length of the CDR3 is 16 residues. Trimming shortened V by 5 bases and J by 5 bases, and 21 bases separated the two germline ends. The CDR3 spells CASSSPPGPGRETQYF. The CDR3 DNA is TGTGCCAGTAGTTCCCCTCCGGGTCCGGGTAGGGAGACCCAGTACTTC.

This clone came up once. This chain uses TRBV28 with TRBJ1-5, with D perhaps matching TRBD1 (6 bases). CDR3 length: 17 residues. Germline CDR1 is MDHEN and CDR2 is SYDVKM. With 4 bases removed from V and 0 bases from J, the gap between germline ends came to 16 bases. The CDR3 protein is CASSSPGTRYSNQPQHF. The CDR3 DNA reads TGTGCCAGCAGTTCCCCCGGGACACGTTATAGCAATCAGCCCCAGCATTTT.